The 2 T cell receptor beta chains below all came from one sample that was sequenced in a study of blood T cell repertoires in COVID-19. Using immunoSEQ multiplex PCR, the repertoire was profiled, and TCRdb retains in-frame clones only, with some absent. The sample includes about 120,000 clones, around 86% seen only once; the top ten take 12%. Input material: peripheral blood. The receptor source for this set is a man in his sixties with acute or convalescent COVID-19.

The CDR3 nucleotides read TGTGCCAGCAGCGAGGTGGGACTATGGAATGAGCAGTTCTTC. Encoded protein: CASSEVGLWNEQFF. The V call is TRBV9, the J call TRBJ2-1; 7 positions agree with TRBD2. The CDR3 covers 14 residues. The ends lost 3 bases at V and 7 bases at J; junction bases unmatched: 7. Germline V gives CDR1 SGDLS, CDR2 YYNGEE.

The J gene is TRBJ2-5, the V gene TRBV2; TRBD2 might be the D (6 bases). Germline V gene lookup returns CDR1 SNHLY and CDR2 FYNNEI. CDR3 length: 14 amino acids. Between the trimmed V and J ends, which lost 6 bases and 5 bases, there was a span of 16 bases. For the CDR3, the DNA is TGTGCCAGCAGGCCACTCACTGCGGGGGAGACCCAGTACTTC. Translated, it gives CASRPLTAGETQYF.